By frequency in the sample, the clone carrying this T cell receptor beta chain is medium-sized. The antigen is undetermined. The junction does not match germline at one end; this may be a read error. The source of the sample is a study of breast tumors, draining lymph nodes, adjacent tissues. TCRdb recomputed calls from the multiplex PCR reads with MiXCR, one row per CDR3 protein. The sample holds over 20,000 distinct CDR3 sequences, roughly 20% seen once. The length of the CDR3 is 14 residues. The V gene's germline CDR1 is KGHDR and CDR2 SFDVKD. Findings and caveats of the study: Luminal-like breast cancer showed significantly higher tumor–nontumor repertoire similarity than basal-like. Tumor repertoires ranked between lymph nodes and nontumor tissue in diversity, with V and J gene preferences. That most tumor T cells come from lymph nodes remained unproven. The data were judged consistent with most tumor T cells coming from lymph node and expanding in tumor.

The TCR was taken from a female donor with breast cancer. Some clones in this sample may be carry-over from other donors' samples. The chain combines TRBV24-1 with TRBJ2-7; 10 bases match TRBD1. The sequenced sample consisted of breast tumor tissue. CDR3: CATSGDRGSSEQYF. The CDR3 nucleotides are TGTGCCACCAGTGGGGACAGGGGTTCCTCCGAGCAGTACTTC.